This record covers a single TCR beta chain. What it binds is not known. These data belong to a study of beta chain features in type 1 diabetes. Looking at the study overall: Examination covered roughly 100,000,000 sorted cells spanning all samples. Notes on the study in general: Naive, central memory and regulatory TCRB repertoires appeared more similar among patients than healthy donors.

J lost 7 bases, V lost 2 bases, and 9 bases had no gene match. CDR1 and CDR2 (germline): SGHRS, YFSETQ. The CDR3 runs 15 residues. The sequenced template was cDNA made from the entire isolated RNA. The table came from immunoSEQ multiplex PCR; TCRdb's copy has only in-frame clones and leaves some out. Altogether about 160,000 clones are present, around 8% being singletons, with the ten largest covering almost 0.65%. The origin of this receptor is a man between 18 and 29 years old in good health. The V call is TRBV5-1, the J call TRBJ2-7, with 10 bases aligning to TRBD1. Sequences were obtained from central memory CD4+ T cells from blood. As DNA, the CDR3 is TGCGCCAGCAGCTTCGGGGGACAGGGGATGGGGGAGCAGTACTTC. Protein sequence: CASSFGGQGMGEQYF.